This T cell receptor beta chain was retrieved from a study of blood T cell repertoires in COVID-19. As for the study in general: In each case, the material was cDNA or gDNA derived from T cells, B-cell-depleted T cells, or PBMCs.

The repertoire was sequenced with immunoSEQ multiplex PCR; TCRdb's copy has only in-frame clones and lacks some. Of about 81,000 clones listed, 89% are singletons. Germline V CDR1 and CDR2: SGHNT, YYREEE (reference sequence). The germline V and J ends were trimmed by 0 bases and 5 bases, with 14 bases remaining between them. The CDR3 has 15 residues. The source is a man between 65 and 85 years old with active or convalescent COVID-19. The V call is TRBV5-4, the J call TRBJ1-1, with D possibly matching TRBD1 (6 bases). Sequencing used peripheral blood. The CDR3 spells CASSLVGTRRTEAFF. As DNA, the CDR3 is TGTGCCAGCAGCTTGGTAGGGACAAGAAGGACTGAAGCTTTCTTT.